This TCR beta chain was sequenced in a study of CD8+ T cells in alopecia areata. RNA extraction was followed by reverse transcription into cDNA, which acted as the sequencing template. Profiling relied on immunoSEQ multiplex PCR, and the TCRdb table lists in-frame clones only, not all of them. The sample includes 150,000 to 200,000 clones, roughly 66% of them seen just once. Treatment specified: oral pan-JAK inhibitor, 5-10 mg twice daily. CDR3 length: 17 amino acids. The germline gives CDR1 KGHSH, CDR2 LQKENI. Between the trimmed V and J ends, which lost 0 bases and 0 bases, there was a span of 14 bases.

This receptor was identified in a human donor with alopecia areata. Here the sequenced sample was CD4+ T cells sorted from blood, taken at week 24, from a patient treated with tofacitinib. The chain uses TRBV18 and TRBJ1-1; D is ambiguous. The CDR3 DNA sequence: TGTGCCAGCTCACCACCGACGGGAGACCGAATGAACACTGAAGCTTTCTTT. It translates to CASSPPTGDRMNTEAFF.